This T cell receptor (beta chain) emerged from a study of monozygotic twins with inflammatory bowel disease. Overall study findings and caveats: Discordant twins had repertoire similarity that did not differ from that of concordant twins, possibly from limited power.

TCRdb processed the 5' RACE reads again and assigns one entry to each CDR3 protein, with no DNA. Recorded for this sample: fewer than 400,000 distinct CDR3 sequences. CDR3 length: 12 amino acids. Per the germline V gene, CDR1 is MDHEN and CDR2 is SYDVKM. Regarding this clonotype: The antigen is unknown.

V gene TRBV28 combines with J gene TRBJ2-2; TCRdb outputs TRBD1, but without DNA this stays unchecked. The sequenced sample consisted of blood. This TCR derives from a human donor with ulcerative colitis or Crohn's disease, or a healthy co-twin of an affected twin (not recorded which). The CDR3 region is CASRPGAGELFF. The variable domain in full, with the rest retrieved from reference TRBV28 and TRBJ2-2, is DVKVTQSSRYLVKRTGEKVFLECVQDMDHENMFWYRQDPGLGLRLIYFSYDVKMKEKGDIPEGYSVSREKKERFSLILESASTNQTSMYLCASRPGAGELFFGEGSRLTVL.